Each of the 8 T cell receptor beta chains below was sequenced from the same sample in a study of regulatory T cells in long-lasting Graves disease. Construction of the TCR beta libraries employed iRepertoire HTBI primers in conjunction with Arm-PCR of CDR3 regions. In TCRdb, the multiplex PCR reads were re-called with MiXCR into one record per CDR3 protein. The sample lists about 450,000 distinct CDR3 sequences; 16% were seen once. The time point is: newly diagnosed GD, antithyroid drugs for less than 3 months. The authors made the TCR library using RNA they extracted from PBMCs. The same data also contributed to another study, on T cells in Graves' hyperthyroidism and ophthalmopathy.

The sequenced sample was peripheral blood mononuclear cells (PBMCs), obtained at new diagnosis, from a patient treated with antithyroid drugs. These receptor sequences come from a woman younger than 45 with Graves disease.

This clonotype was found a few times. A junction end diverges from the germline sequence, so it may reflect a read error. The gene calls are TRBV20-1 and TRBJ1-3; D perhaps matches TRBD1 (6 bases). Germline loops: CDR1 DFQATT, CDR2 SNEGSKA (reference sequence). The CDR3 spans 13 residues. The CDR3 reads CSATTGRGNTMYF. CDR3 nucleotides: TGCAGTGCTACGACAGGTCGTGGAAACACCATGTATTTT.

The chain couples TRBV5-1 to TRBJ2-5; perhaps TRBD1 as D (5 bases). The CDR3 is 14 amino acids. The germline V and J ends were trimmed by 1 base and 5 bases, with 12 bases remaining between them. CDR1 SGHRS and CDR2 YFSETQ come from the germline V gene. Here the CDR3 DNA reads TGCGCCAGCAGCTTGCAGGGTCAACGGGAGACCCAGTACTTC. Protein sequence: CASSLQGQRETQYF.

The chain joins TRBV5-4 to TRBJ2-3; possibly TRBD1 or TRBD2 for D (6 bases each). The CDR3 totals 17 residues. V was pared by 0 bases and J by 3 bases, with 17 bases between. Germline loops: CDR1 SGHNT, CDR2 YYREEE (reference sequence). The CDR3 DNA reads as TGTGCCAGCAGCTTGGTGTGGGCAGGGGAGGCTACAGATACGCAGTATTTT. Protein: CASSLVWAGEATDTQYF.

This clonotype was counted many times. The genes are TRBV10-3 and TRBJ2-7; TRBD1 aligns across 9 bases. Trimming at V came to 4 bases and at J to 3 bases, leaving 4 bases not matched to a gene. This CDR3 region has 14 residues. CDR1 and CDR2 from the germline V gene are ENHRY and SYGVKD. CDR3 bases: TGTGCCATCAGTGGGGGGACAGGGAACTACGAGCAGTACTTC. Protein sequence: CAISGGTGNYEQYF.

This clonotype was counted a few times. V gene TRBV6-1 combines with J gene TRBJ2-7, with TRBD1 matching over 7 bases. Germline CDR1 and CDR2: MNHNS and SASEGT. This CDR3 is built from 14 residues. Trimming took 10 bases from V and 1 from J; bases not matched to a gene: 10. This CDR3 is CATRGWGRSYEQYF. The CDR3 DNA follows: TGTGCCACCAGGGGGTGGGGCAGGTCCTACGAGCAGTACTTC.

The V call is TRBV20-1, the J call TRBJ2-5; TRBD1 agrees at 7 bases. The V segment lost 0 bases and the J segment 5 bases; nucleotides outside the gene matches: 3. Germline CDR1 is DFQATT and CDR2 is SNEGSKA (reference sequence). The CDR3 runs 13 residues. Here the CDR3 DNA reads TGCAGTGCTAGAGATCAGGGACAGGAGACCCAGTACTTC. Protein sequence: CSARDQGQETQYF.

About this clonotype: A much larger clone differs by one base, so this may be a read error. It is likely a read error, because the conserved phenylalanine at the end of the CDR3 is missing. It is unclear where the CDR3 begins or ends on the DNA, so no DNA is shown, and the CDR3 is as TCRdb lists it. The V call is TRBV28, the J call TRBJ2-3; the D call in the table, TRBD2, was not verified against the DNA. CDR1 is MDHEN, CDR2 SYDVKM, per germline. Inclusive of both ends, the CDR3 amounts to 12 amino acids. CDR3 region: CASTGGGDTQYS.

This clonotype was detected only a few times. The rearrangement joins TRBV6-2 or TRBV6-3 to TRBJ1-3, with D unclear. The CDR3 sequence is 16 residues long. From germline, CDR1 is MNHEY and CDR2 SVGEGT. The V end was cut by 2 bases, the J end by 0 bases, with 11 bases between. CDR3 bases: TGTGCCAGCAGTTACCTTGGACGCCTCTCTGGAAACACCATATATTTT. It encodes CASSYLGRLSGNTIYF.